Here is one T cell receptor (beta chain) with its context. Assay: immunoSEQ multiplex PCR; the TCRdb copy retains only in-frame clones and omits some. The sample lists some 2,000,000 clones, more than 90% seen once, with less than 0.15% in the top ten. The data are from a study of shared clonotypes between healthy human individuals. Sequencing used naive CD4+ T cells sorted from blood. Subset defined: CD45RA+ positively selected. The receptor was derived from a man younger than 35 in good health.

The CDR3 loop reads CASSQAVTPGSYEQYF. The CDR3 DNA reads as TGTGCCAGCAGCCAGGCTGTGACCCCCGGGTCCTACGAGCAGTACTTC. V usage is TRBV7-2 and J usage is TRBJ2-7; D is uncertain. There are 16 residues in the CDR3. Germline CDR1 is SGHTA and CDR2 is FQGNSA. V was shortened by 5 bases and J by 1 base, with 18 bases between the two germline ends.